Shown below are 14 T cell receptor beta chains from a single sample sequenced in a study of cytomegalovirus exposure and HLA in healthy donors. In the PCR, 60 Vbeta and 13 Jbeta primers were used. TCRdb's copy holds only in-frame clones and misses some; the assay was immunoSEQ multiplex PCR. The sample carries roughly 140,000 clones, approximately 85% recorded once. The sample comprised PBMCs. Every receptor here comes from a man between 50 and 59 years old in good health and CMV-seropositive.

This chain uses TRBV25-1 with TRBJ2-3; no clear D. The CDR3 length is 13 residues. Germline V gene sequence: CDR1 MGHDK, CDR2 SYGVNS. The ends were cut back, 7 bases at V and 0 bases at J, with 8 bases in the middle. The CDR3 sequence: CASIDTSTDTQYF. CDR3 bases: TGTGCCAGCATAGATACTAGCACAGATACGCAGTATTTT.

Written as DNA, the CDR3 is TGTGCCAGCAGTTTAAACAGAGAGGGAAACACCATATATTTT. Amino acids: CASSLNREGNTIYF. The rearrangement links TRBV28 to TRBJ1-3; D unresolved. V lost 2 bases and J 4 bases, leaving 9 bases between the germline ends. Germline-derived CDR1 and CDR2 are MDHEN and SYDVKM. This CDR3 contains 14 residues.

A few counts support this clone. The chain recombines TRBV5-1 with TRBJ1-1; D possibly corresponds to TRBD1 (5 bases). Germline CDR1 reads SGHRS; CDR2 reads YFSETQ. The CDR3 runs 16 residues. V was clipped by 3 bases and J by 0 bases, with 15 bases between them. The CDR3 reads CASSWGPGSMNTEAFF. CDR3 sequence (DNA): TGCGCCAGCAGCTGGGGTCCAGGGTCAATGAACACTGAAGCTTTCTTT.

This clone was seen a single time. V is TRBV4-1 and J is TRBJ2-7, with TRBD1 identical over 7 bases. The germline CDR1 and CDR2 sequences are MGHRA and YSYEKL. V was pared by 0 bases and J by 5 bases, with 7 bases of the junction left unmatched. CDR3 length: 15 amino acids. CDR3 region: CASSQDGRGMDEQYF. The CDR3 DNA sequence: TGCGCCAGCAGCCAAGACGGCAGGGGGATGGACGAGCAGTACTTC.

The chain joins TRBV10-1 to TRBJ1-5, with TRBD1 matching 7 bases. From germline, CDR1 is WNHNN and CDR2 SYGVQD (reference sequence). CDR3 size: 14 residues. V trimming: 4 bases; J trimming: 4 bases; junction bases outside the gene matches: 4. The CDR3 DNA reads TGCGCCAGCAGTGCGGGGGACAGAAATCAGCCCCAGCATTTT. Translating it yields CASSAGDRNQPQHF.

Here the CDR3 DNA reads TGTGCCATCGGGGTGAAGGCGGGAGAAAACACCGGGGAGCTGTTTTTT. Encoded protein: CAIGVKAGENTGELFF. The gene calls are TRBV10-3 and TRBJ2-2; TRBD2 aligns across 7 bases. The CDR3 loop spans 16 amino acids. Trimming at V came to 8 bases and at J to 2 bases, leaving 11 bases not matched to a gene. Looked up from germline, CDR1 is ENHRY and CDR2 is SYGVKD.

The chain joins TRBV9 to TRBJ2-3, with 9 positions matching TRBD2. This CDR3 is built from 14 residues. CDR1 and CDR2 (germline): SGDLS, YYNGEE. Trimming took 0 bases from V and 7 from J; bases not matched to a gene: 3. CDR3: CASSVGSGSNTQYF. In DNA form, the CDR3 reads TGTGCCAGCAGCGTAGGTAGCGGGAGTAATACGCAGTATTTT.

The CDR3 sequence: CASSFTGGVDQPQHF. The CDR3, as DNA: TGCGCCAGCAGCTTCACCGGGGGGGTGGATCAGCCCCAGCATTTT. This sequence joins TRBV5-1 and TRBJ1-5, with a weak D call TRBD1 (5 bases). The CDR3 sequence is 15 residues long. CDR1 is SGHRS and CDR2 is YFSETQ in the germline V gene. V was trimmed by 2 bases and J by 5 bases, leaving 14 bases between them.

The chain couples TRBV27 to TRBJ2-5, with 9 nucleotides matching TRBD2. The V and J ends lost 8 bases and 3 bases, in that order; junction bases with no gene match: 4. This CDR3 comprises 13 residues. Germline CDR1 reads MNHEY; CDR2 reads SMNVEV (reference sequence). The CDR3 DNA sequence: TGTGCCAGCGGGCGGGAGGGGGAAGAGACCCAGTACTTC. Translating gives CASGREGEETQYF.

The chain carries TRBV2 and TRBJ1-2, with TRBD1 matching over 11 bases. J was trimmed by 7 bases and V by 2 bases; bases with no gene match: 9. Germline CDR1 reads SNHLY; CDR2 reads FYNNEI. There are 16 residues in the CDR3. CDR3 in amino acids: CASSELVGQGVGGYTF. The CDR3 bases are TGTGCCAGCAGTGAATTAGTGGGACAGGGGGTTGGTGGCTACACCTTC.

V usage is TRBV5-4 and J usage is TRBJ1-4; 11 nucleotides agree with TRBD1. The germline V gene has CDR1 SGHNT and CDR2 YYREEE (reference sequence). Trimming at V came to 5 bases and at J to 7 bases, leaving 13 bases not matched to a gene. The CDR3 sequence is 17 residues long. The CDR3 DNA sequence: TGTGCCAGCAGTTCCACCCTCGGACAGGGGGCAGGTGAAAAACTGTTTTTT. It encodes CASSSTLGQGAGEKLFF.

The chain has TRBV18 and TRBJ2-5; TRBD1 matches at 8 bases. CDR1 KGHSH and CDR2 LQKENI come from the germline V gene. V dropped 2 bases and J dropped 4; count of bases not matched to a gene: 9. This CDR3 comprises 16 residues. The CDR3 is CASSPLGQGSTETQYF. CDR3 in DNA: TGTGCCAGCTCACCATTAGGACAGGGATCAACAGAGACCCAGTACTTC.

V usage is TRBV27 and J usage is TRBJ2-5; D may be TRBD2 (5 bases). Trimming pared 5 bases from V and 2 bases from J, leaving 15 bases between. The CDR3 consists of 15 residues. Germline V gene lookup returns CDR1 MNHEY and CDR2 SMNVEV (reference sequence). CDR3 nucleotide sequence: TGTGCCAGCAGTCCTACTTCCGGGGTACAAGAGACCCAGTACTTC. Translated: CASSPTSGVQETQYF.

In its sample, this clone was seen once. The CDR3 nucleotides read TGCGCCAGCAGTGACCGAGCGGGAGTTCTTAGCGAGCAGTACTTC. Its protein product is CASSDRAGVLSEQYF. The J gene is TRBJ2-7, the V gene TRBV10-1; TRBD2 agrees at 8 bases. From germline, CDR1 is WNHNN and CDR2 SYGVQD (reference sequence). The CDR3 contains 15 residues. V shed 3 bases, J shed 6 bases, and the junction held 10 bases outside the gene matches.